The source of this T cell receptor (beta chain) is a study of T-cell reconstitution after alpha-beta-depleted transplantation in children. In this sample, this clonotype turned up many times. TCRbeta library construction was performed incorporating unique molecular identifiers. TCRdb itself ran the PCR reads through MiXCR, one entry per CDR3 protein. This table has hundreds of thousands of distinct CDR3 sequences, around a sixth appearing once. The CDR3 loop spans 15 amino acids. V shed 8 bases, J shed 6 bases, and the junction held 14 bases outside the gene matches. Germline assignment: CDR1 SQVTM and CDR2 ANQGSEA.

V is TRBV29-1 and J is TRBJ2-1, with TRBD2 matching 9 bases. The sample consisted of PBMCs from the stem cell graft donor, taken from the stem cell graft. The sequence was collected from a human donor who donated a stem cell graft to a child with acute myeloid leukemia. In DNA form, the CDR3 reads TGCAGCACCGAATTCGCTAGCGGGGTTTCCAATGAGCAGTTCTTC. The encoded protein is CSTEFASGVSNEQFF.